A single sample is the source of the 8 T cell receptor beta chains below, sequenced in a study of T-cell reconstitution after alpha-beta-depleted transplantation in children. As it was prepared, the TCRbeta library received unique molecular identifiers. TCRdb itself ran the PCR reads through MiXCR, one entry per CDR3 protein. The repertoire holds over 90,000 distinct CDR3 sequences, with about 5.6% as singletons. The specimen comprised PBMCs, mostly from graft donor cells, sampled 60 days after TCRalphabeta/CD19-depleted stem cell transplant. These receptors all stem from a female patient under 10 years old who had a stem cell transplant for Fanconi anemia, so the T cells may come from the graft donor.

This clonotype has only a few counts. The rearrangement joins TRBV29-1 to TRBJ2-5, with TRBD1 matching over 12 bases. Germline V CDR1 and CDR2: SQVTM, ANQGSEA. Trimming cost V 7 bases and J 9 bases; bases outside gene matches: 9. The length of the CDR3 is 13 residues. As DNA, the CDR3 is TGCAGCGGTGGGACAGGGGGCAGCGGGGCCCAGTACTTC. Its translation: CSGGTGGSGAQYF.

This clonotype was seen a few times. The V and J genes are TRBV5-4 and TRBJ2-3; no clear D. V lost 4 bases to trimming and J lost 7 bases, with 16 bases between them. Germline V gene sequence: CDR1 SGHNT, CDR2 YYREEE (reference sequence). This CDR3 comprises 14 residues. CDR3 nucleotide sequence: TGTGCCAGCAGCCCCTTCAAAGGTCAAAATACGCAGTATTTT. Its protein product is CASSPFKGQNTQYF.

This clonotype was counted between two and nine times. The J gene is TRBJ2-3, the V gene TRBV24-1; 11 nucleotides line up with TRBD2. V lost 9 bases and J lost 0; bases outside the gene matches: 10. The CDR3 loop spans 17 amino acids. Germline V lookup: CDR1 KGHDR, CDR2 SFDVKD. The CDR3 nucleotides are TGTGCCACCCCCTATAGCGGGAGGGAGAGAAGCACAGATACGCAGTATTTT. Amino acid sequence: CATPYSGRERSTDTQYF.

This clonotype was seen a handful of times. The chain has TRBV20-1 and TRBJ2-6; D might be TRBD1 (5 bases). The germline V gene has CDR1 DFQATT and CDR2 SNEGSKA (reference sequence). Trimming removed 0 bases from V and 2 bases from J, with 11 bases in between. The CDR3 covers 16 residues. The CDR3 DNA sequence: TGCAGTGCTAGAGATTGGGTAGGGGCTGGGGCCAACGTCCTGACTTTC. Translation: CSARDWVGAGANVLTF.

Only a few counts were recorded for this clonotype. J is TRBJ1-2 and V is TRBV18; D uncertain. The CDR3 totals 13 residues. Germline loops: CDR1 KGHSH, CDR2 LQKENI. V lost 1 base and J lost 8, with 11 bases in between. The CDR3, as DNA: TGTGCCAGCTCACCACGGCAGGCGGAGGGCTACACCTTC. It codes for CASSPRQAEGYTF.

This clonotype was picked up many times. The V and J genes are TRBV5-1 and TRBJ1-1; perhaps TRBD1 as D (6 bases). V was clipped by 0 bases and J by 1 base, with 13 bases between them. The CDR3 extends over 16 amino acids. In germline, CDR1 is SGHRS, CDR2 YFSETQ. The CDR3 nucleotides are TGCGCCAGCAGCTTGGTTGGGGGGCGCGGGAACACTGAAGCTTTCTTT. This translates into CASSLVGGRGNTEAFF.

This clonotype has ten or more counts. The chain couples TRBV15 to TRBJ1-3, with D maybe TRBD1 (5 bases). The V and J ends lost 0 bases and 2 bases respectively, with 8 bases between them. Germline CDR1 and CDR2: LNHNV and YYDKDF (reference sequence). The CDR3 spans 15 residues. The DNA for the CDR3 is TGTGCCACCAGCAGAGATCTGGGGGCTGGAAACACCATATATTTT. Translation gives CATSRDLGAGNTIYF.

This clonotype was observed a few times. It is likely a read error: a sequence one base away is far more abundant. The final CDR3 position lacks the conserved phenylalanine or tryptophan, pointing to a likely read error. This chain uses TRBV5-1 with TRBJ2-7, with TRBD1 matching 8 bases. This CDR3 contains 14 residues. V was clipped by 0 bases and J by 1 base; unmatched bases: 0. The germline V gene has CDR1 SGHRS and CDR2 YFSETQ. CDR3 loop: CASSLGQGSYEQYY. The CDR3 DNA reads TGCGCCAGCAGCTTGGGACAGGGGTCCTACGAGCAGTACTAC.